The clone carrying this T cell receptor beta chain was recorded a few times. Its antigen is not identified. Each sample used at least 6 million PBMCs. This sample was included in a study of blood T cells in healthy people across ages. Overall study results and limits: Investigators viewed diversity estimates from one million T cells as underestimates, the study reported.

Alongside a J-beta primer mix, a sample-barcoded 5' primer served in a second PCR lasting roughly 6 to 12 cycles. Tags on each cDNA molecule came from a template-switch adaptor with 12 random nucleotides. MiXCR, run by TCRdb on the 5' RACE reads, gives a single entry per CDR3 protein. The sample yields hundreds of thousands of distinct CDR3 sequences, approximately 21% seen once. The CDR3 length is 15 residues. The V and J ends lost 2 bases and 3 bases, in that order; junction bases with no gene match: 6. In germline, CDR1 is DFQATT, CDR2 SNEGSKA (reference sequence). The chain couples TRBV20-1 to TRBJ1-2, with 10 nucleotides matching TRBD1. This clonotype originated in a man between 65 and 79 years old in good health. The material sequenced was blood. CDR3 DNA sequence: TGCAGTGCTAGACCCGGGACAGGGGCGGACTATGGCTACACCTTC. This codes for CSARPGTGADYGYTF.